These 18 T cell receptor beta chains came from one sample sequenced in a study of shared clonotypes between healthy human individuals. Sequencing used immunoSEQ multiplex PCR; TCRdb keeps in-frame clones, though not all of them. The sample has roughly 2 million clones; 85% to 95% are singletons. Sequenced sample: naive CD4+ T cells sorted from blood. Described subset: CD45RA+ positively selected. The receptors were sampled from a man younger than 35 in good health.

V and J are TRBV10-2 and TRBJ2-5; tentatively, D is TRBD1 (6 bases). The CDR3 length is 13 residues. CDR1 is WSHSY and CDR2 is SAAADI in the germline V gene. V gave up 7 bases and J gave up 7 bases, with 16 bases separating them. The CDR3 protein is CASMGQGGGTQYF. The CDR3 DNA follows: TGCGCCAGCATGGGCCAAGGGGGTGGGACCCAGTACTTC.

The genes are TRBV2 and TRBJ2-7; possible D gene TRBD1, 6 bases. The CDR3 has 14 amino acids. V was cut by 3 bases and J by 0 bases, with 9 bases left in between. Germline V gene sequence: CDR1 SNHLY, CDR2 FYNNEI. Here the CDR3 reads CASSDEDSSYEQYF. CDR3 bases: TGTGCCAGCAGTGACGAGGACAGCTCCTACGAGCAGTACTTC.

Concerning this clone itself: Other DNA sequences of this sample code for an identical CDR3. This chain links TRBV10-3 with TRBJ2-3; tentative D call: TRBD1 (5 bases). Trimming shortened V by 6 bases and J by 4 bases, and 11 bases separated the two germline ends. Germline values: CDR1 ENHRY, CDR2 SYGVKD. The CDR3 contains 13 residues. The CDR3 DNA reads TGTGCCATCAGCGGTCAGGGCGCAGATACGCAGTATTTT. Translation: CAISGQGADTQYF.

This clone occurred a few times. The J gene is TRBJ2-3, the V gene TRBV18; D is unresolved. The germline V gene has CDR1 KGHSH and CDR2 LQKENI. The CDR3 is 12 amino acids. V lost 4 bases and J lost 2, with 4 bases in between. The CDR3 sequence: CASSLLTDTQYF. For the CDR3, the DNA is TGTGCCAGCTCACTTCTCACAGATACGCAGTATTTT.

The J gene is TRBJ1-5, the V gene TRBV28; D is ambiguous. The CDR3 totals 12 residues. Germline V gene data show CDR1 as MDHEN and CDR2 as SYDVKM. V was trimmed by 10 bases and J by 4 bases, leaving 11 bases between them. CDR3 sequence (DNA): TGTGCCACCCTACTCGAGAATCAGCCCCAGCATTTT. This codes for CATLLENQPQHF.

V is TRBV7-3 and J is TRBJ2-1; D may be TRBD2 (5 bases). V was cut by 5 bases and J by 4 bases, with 15 bases left in between. Germline assignment: CDR1 SGHTA and CDR2 FQGTGA. CDR3 length equals 15 residues. The CDR3, as DNA: TGTGCCAGCAGCCAGGATTCTTCGGGGTACAATGAGCAGTTCTTC. Encoded protein: CASSQDSSGYNEQFF.

The rearrangement joins TRBV7-2 to TRBJ1-1, with 12 bases aligning to TRBD1. Germline lookup yields CDR1 SGHTA and CDR2 FQGNSA. The CDR3 spans 16 residues. V lost 5 bases and J lost 0; bases outside the gene matches: 4. The CDR3, as DNA: TGTGCCAGCAGCGGCGGGACAGGGGGCCTGAACACTGAAGCTTTCTTT. Translation gives CASSGGTGGLNTEAFF.

The rearrangement joins TRBV5-4 to TRBJ1-3; D unclear. The V gene's germline CDR1 is SGHNT and CDR2 YYREEE (reference sequence). The CDR3 covers 13 residues. Trimming took off 5 bases at V and 0 bases at J, with 6 bases between the two ends. The CDR3 is CASSGNSGNTIYF. Written as DNA, the CDR3 is TGTGCCAGCAGTGGTAACTCTGGAAACACCATATATTTT.

The genes are TRBV10-3 and TRBJ2-7; either TRBD1 or TRBD2 may supply D (5 bases each). Germline-derived CDR1 and CDR2 are ENHRY and SYGVKD. The CDR3 is 15 amino acids. V was pared by 10 bases and J by 1 base, with 20 bases between. CDR3 residues: CATATNGDGSYEQYF. In nucleotides, the CDR3 is TGTGCCACGGCTACTAACGGGGACGGGTCCTACGAGCAGTACTTC.

V is TRBV7-2 and J is TRBJ2-7; 8 nucleotides line up with TRBD1. Germline V gives CDR1 SGHTA, CDR2 FQGNSA. V dropped 1 base and J dropped 4; count of bases not matched to a gene: 9. This CDR3 spans 16 amino acids. The CDR3 DNA reads TGTGCCAGCAGCTTAGATTCTACAGGGGGTAGATACGAGCAGTACTTC. This gives the protein CASSLDSTGGRYEQYF.

CDR3 DNA sequence: TGTGCCAGCAGCTCTGGACAGGTCCAGGTACAGCCCCAGCATTTT. Amino acid sequence: CASSSGQVQVQPQHF. V is TRBV11-2 and J is TRBJ1-5; 7 nucleotides line up with TRBD1. The CDR3 is made up of 15 amino acids. Germline CDR1 SGHAT, CDR2 FQNNGV. V lost 4 bases and J lost 7; bases outside the gene matches: 10.

The V gene is TRBV7-9, the J gene TRBJ2-7; D possibly corresponds to TRBD1 (5 bases). Between the trimmed V and J ends, which lost 2 bases and 5 bases, there was a span of 13 bases. The CDR3 loop spans 14 amino acids. Germline V gene sequence: CDR1 SEHNR, CDR2 FQNEAQ (reference sequence). This CDR3 reads CASSLRLGADEQYF. CDR3 in DNA: TGTGCCAGCAGCTTACGGTTAGGGGCCGACGAGCAGTACTTC. The full variable domain, in which reference TRBV7-9 and TRBJ2-7 provide the parts outside the CDR3, is DTGVSQNPRHKITKRGQNVTFRCDPISEHNRLYWYRQTLGQGPEFLTYFQNEAQLEKSRLLSDRFSAERPKGSFSTLEIQRTEQGDSAMYLCASSLRLGADEQYFGPGTRLTVT.

The chain has TRBV6-5 and TRBJ1-6, with D maybe TRBD1 (6 bases). This CDR3 has 14 residues. V lost 6 bases and J 5 bases, leaving 11 bases between the germline ends. CDR1 MNHEY and CDR2 SVGAGI come from the germline V gene. The CDR3 here is CASRSDSNNSPLHF. CDR3 DNA: TGTGCCAGCAGGTCGGACAGTAATAATTCACCCCTCCACTTT.

The J gene is TRBJ1-1, the V gene TRBV6-6; no clear D gene. The CDR3 runs to 13 residues. In germline, CDR1 is MNHNY, CDR2 SVGAGI (reference sequence). V was clipped by 4 bases and J by 8 bases, with 14 bases between them. CDR3 region: CASSLFSTDEAFF. The CDR3 DNA is TGTGCCAGCAGTTTATTCTCAACAGACGAAGCTTTCTTT.

The rearrangement links TRBV10-3 to TRBJ2-5; perhaps TRBD1 as D (6 bases). The length of the CDR3 is 13 residues. Germline V gene lookup returns CDR1 ENHRY and CDR2 SYGVKD. Trimming cost V 3 bases and J 4 bases, with 9 bases left between them. CDR3 sequence (DNA): TGTGCCATCAGTGAAGACAGGCGAGAGACCCAGTACTTC. It yields the protein CAISEDRRETQYF.

CDR3 in amino acids: CASTLTRGTERNTEAFF. The CDR3 bases are TGTGCCAGCACCCTCACCAGAGGGACAGAACGGAACACTGAAGCTTTCTTT. The chain links TRBV2 to TRBJ1-1; TRBD1 aligns across 7 bases. Germline trimming cut 7 bases from V and 1 base from J; bases unmatched to any gene: 15. This CDR3 is built from 17 residues. Looked up from germline, CDR1 is SNHLY and CDR2 is FYNNEI. The entire variable domain, with the rest obtained from reference TRBV2 and TRBJ1-1, is as follows: EPEVTQTPSHQVTQMGQEVILRCVPISNHLYFYWYRQILGQKVEFLVSFYNNEISEKSEIFDDQFSVERPDGSNFTLKIRSTKLEDSAMYFCASTLTRGTERNTEAFFGQGTRLTVV.

The V call is TRBV28, the J call TRBJ2-7; D might be TRBD1 or TRBD2, each matching 6 bases. Germline V gene data show CDR1 as MDHEN and CDR2 as SYDVKM. This CDR3 has 16 residues. The V gene lost 4 bases and the J gene lost 1 base, with 17 bases spanning the gap. In DNA form, the CDR3 reads TGTGCCAGCAGTTCAGGGAGGACAGCGTATTCCTACGAGCAGTACTTC. Translating gives CASSSGRTAYSYEQYF.

The chain couples TRBV11-2 to TRBJ2-3, with D possibly being TRBD2 (7 bases). The CDR3 is made up of 17 amino acids. Germline V gene data show CDR1 as SGHAT and CDR2 as FQNNGV. V dropped 0 bases and J dropped 1 base, with 14 bases sitting between them. The CDR3 loop reads CASSLDLARGRTDTQYF. CDR3 coding DNA: TGTGCCAGCAGCTTAGATCTTGCGCGGGGGCGCACAGATACGCAGTATTTT.